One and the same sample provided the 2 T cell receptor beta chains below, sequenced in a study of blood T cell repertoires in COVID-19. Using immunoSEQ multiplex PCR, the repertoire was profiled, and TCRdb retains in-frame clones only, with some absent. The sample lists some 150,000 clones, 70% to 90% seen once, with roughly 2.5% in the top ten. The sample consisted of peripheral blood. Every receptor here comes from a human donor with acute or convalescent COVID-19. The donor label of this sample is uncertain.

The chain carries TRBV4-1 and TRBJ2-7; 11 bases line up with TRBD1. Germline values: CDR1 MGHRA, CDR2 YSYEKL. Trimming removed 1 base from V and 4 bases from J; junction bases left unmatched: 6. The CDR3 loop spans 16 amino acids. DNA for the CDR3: TGCGCCAGCAGCCAAGTCTTTGGACAGGGGGCTTACGAGCAGTACTTC. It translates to CASSQVFGQGAYEQYF.

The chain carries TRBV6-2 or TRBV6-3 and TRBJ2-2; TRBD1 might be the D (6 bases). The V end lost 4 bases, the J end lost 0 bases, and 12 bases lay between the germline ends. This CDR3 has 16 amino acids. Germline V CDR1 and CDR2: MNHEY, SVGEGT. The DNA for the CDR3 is TGTGCCAGCAGTTCTCGGCGGACAGCGAACACCGGGGAGCTGTTTTTT. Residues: CASSSRRTANTGELFF.